A single sample gave rise to the 25 T cell receptor beta chains below, sequenced in a study of blood T cell repertoires in COVID-19. Assay: immunoSEQ multiplex PCR; the TCRdb copy retains only in-frame clones and omits some. The table lists 45,000 to 70,000 clones, around 87% of them singletons, with under 6.5% in the top ten. The sequencing input was peripheral blood. These receptors were taken from a woman aged 55-70 years with COVID-19, enrolled during active disease.

This chain uses TRBV19 with TRBJ1-4; weak D call: TRBD1 (6 bases). This CDR3 is 15 amino acids long. Germline V gives CDR1 LNHDA, CDR2 SQIVND (reference sequence). Trimming stripped 1 base from V and 6 bases from J, with 12 bases between. In nucleotides, the CDR3 is TGTGCCAGTAGTATAGTAGGGGGTTCTGATGAAAAACTGTTTTTT. This encodes CASSIVGGSDEKLFF.

The chain combines TRBV3-1 (or the pseudogene TRBV3-2) with TRBJ1-4; perhaps TRBD1 as D (5 bases). V lost 9 bases and J 4 bases, leaving 18 bases between the germline ends. CDR1 is LGHDT, CDR2 YNNKEL, per germline (reference sequence). CDR3 length: 15 residues. The chain's CDR3 is CAREKSVGRNEKLFF. The CDR3 DNA reads as TGTGCCAGGGAGAAGTCGGTGGGGCGTAATGAAAAACTGTTTTTT.

V is TRBV6-5 and J is TRBJ2-1, with a weak D call TRBD1 (6 bases). With 6 bases removed from V and 9 bases from J, the gap between germline ends came to 12 bases. Germline CDR1 reads MNHEY; CDR2 reads SVGAGI. The CDR3 totals 12 residues. Here the CDR3 DNA reads TGTGCCAGCAGGACCGGGACAACTGAGCAGTTCTTC. This translates into CASRTGTTEQFF.

V gene TRBV28 combines with J gene TRBJ1-4; D unresolved. From germline, CDR1 is MDHEN and CDR2 SYDVKM. The CDR3 is 13 amino acids. The germline V and J ends were trimmed by 5 bases and 3 bases, with 7 bases remaining between them. CDR3 loop: CASSPGANEKLFF. Written as DNA, the CDR3 is TGTGCCAGCAGTCCCGGGGCTAATGAAAAACTGTTTTTT.

The CDR3 DNA follows: TGTGCCTGGATGGACGGAGGAGGGGAAAAACTGTTTTTT. Amino acid sequence: CAWMDGGGEKLFF. This sequence joins TRBV30 and TRBJ1-4; no clear D gene. This CDR3 contains 13 residues. Germline values: CDR1 GTSNPN, CDR2 SVGIG (reference sequence). V was pared by 4 bases and J by 8 bases, with 14 bases between.

The chain joins TRBV28 to TRBJ2-3, with 7 bases fitting TRBD2. The length of the CDR3 is 19 residues. The V segment lost 4 bases and the J segment 1 base; nucleotides outside the gene matches: 17. The germline V gene encodes CDR1 MDHEN and CDR2 SYDVKM. The CDR3 sequence: CASSSLWASFRGGTDTQYF. CDR3 DNA: TGTGCCAGCAGTTCCCTATGGGCCTCATTCCGGGGGGGCACAGATACGCAGTATTTT.

The V call is TRBV27, the J call TRBJ1-1, with D perhaps TRBD1 (6 bases). Trimming took 4 bases from V and 8 from J, leaving 14 bases between them. Germline CDR1 and CDR2: MNHEY and SMNVEV (reference sequence). The CDR3 totals 13 residues. The CDR3 protein is CASSSAAGVEAFF. CDR3 bases: TGTGCCAGCAGTTCCGCTGCAGGGGTGGAAGCTTTCTTT.

The CDR3 nucleotides are TGTGCCACCAGCAGAGATCGGGGAGCGGGAGGGCGGGGACCCGCCTACAATGAGCAGTTCTTC. The encoded protein is CATSRDRGAGGRGPAYNEQFF. The V gene is TRBV15, the J gene TRBJ2-1; TRBD2 matches 10 bases. CDR1 is LNHNV, CDR2 YYDKDF, per germline (reference sequence). V trimming: 0 bases; J trimming: 2 bases; junction bases outside the gene matches: 16. The CDR3 length is 21 residues.

The rearrangement uses TRBV19 and TRBJ1-1, with no clear D. Germline values: CDR1 LNHDA, CDR2 SQIVND (reference sequence). Between the trimmed V and J ends, which lost 1 base and 6 bases, there was a span of 6 bases. The CDR3 is made up of 12 amino acids. Written as DNA, the CDR3 is TGTGCCAGTAGTATAGCGGCGGCTGAAGCTTTCTTT. This sequence encodes CASSIAAAEAFF. Combining the CDR3 with reference TRBV19 and TRBJ1-1 gives the whole variable domain DGGITQSPKYLFRKEGQNVTLSCEQNLNHDAMYWYRQDPGQGLRLIYYSQIVNDFQKGDIAEGYSVSREKKESFPLTVTSAQKNPTAFYLCASSIAAAEAFFGQGTRLTVV.

The V and J genes are TRBV29-1 and TRBJ1-3, with D maybe TRBD1 (5 bases). Germline V gene sequence: CDR1 SQVTM, CDR2 ANQGSEA. The CDR3 length is 13 residues. Trimming cost V 4 bases and J 0 bases, with 7 bases left between them. The CDR3: CSVGTSSGNTIYF. The CDR3 DNA reads as TGCAGCGTTGGGACAAGCTCTGGAAACACCATATATTTT.

This clone was detected once. The V and J genes are TRBV5-1 and TRBJ1-1; D call uncertain. CDR1 SGHRS and CDR2 YFSETQ come from the germline V gene. This CDR3 contains 12 residues. Trimming took 5 bases from V and 3 from J, leaving 8 bases between them. The CDR3 loop reads CASRGEYTEAFF. CDR3 coding DNA: TGCGCCAGCAGAGGAGAGTACACTGAAGCTTTCTTT.

The chain recombines TRBV18 with TRBJ1-1; the D is unclear. The germline gives CDR1 KGHSH, CDR2 LQKENI. V lost 4 bases and J lost 5, with 14 bases in between. The CDR3 consists of 14 residues. The CDR3 loop reads CASSLTGRSTEAFF. The CDR3 DNA reads as TGTGCCAGCTCACTTACGGGGAGGTCTACTGAAGCTTTCTTT.

The chain joins TRBV27 to TRBJ2-3; D is unresolved. Germline lookup yields CDR1 MNHEY and CDR2 SMNVEV (reference sequence). The length of the CDR3 is 19 residues. V lost 1 base, J lost 0 bases, and 20 bases lay in between. The CDR3 region is CASSLFPPTVSTSTDTQYF. In nucleotides, the CDR3 is TGTGCCAGCAGTTTATTCCCCCCCACAGTCAGCACCAGCACAGATACGCAGTATTTT.

V is TRBV15 and J is TRBJ2-1; no definite D call. Per germline, CDR1 LNHNV and CDR2 YYDKDF (reference sequence). CDR3 length: 14 residues. Trimming shortened V by 4 bases and J by 5 bases, and 12 bases separated the two germline ends. The CDR3 spells CATSTLRANNEQFF. The CDR3 DNA reads as TGTGCCACCAGCACCTTACGCGCGAACAATGAGCAGTTCTTC.

The rearrangement links TRBV27 to TRBJ2-1; a possible D gene is TRBD1 (5 bases). V was trimmed by 2 bases and J by 8 bases, leaving 10 bases between them. This CDR3 is 13 amino acids long. Germline V gene lookup returns CDR1 MNHEY and CDR2 SMNVEV (reference sequence). The CDR3 DNA reads as TGTGCCAGCAGTTTAGGGGCAGAACATGAGCAGTTCTTC. It yields the protein CASSLGAEHEQFF.

V and J are TRBV30 and TRBJ2-1, with D unclear. Germline values: CDR1 GTSNPN, CDR2 SVGIG (reference sequence). This CDR3 has 13 amino acids. The germline V and J ends were trimmed by 5 bases and 4 bases, with 12 bases remaining between them. The CDR3 DNA follows: TGTGCCTGGTCCTCGGTTCGTTACAATGAGCAGTTCTTC. Its protein product is CAWSSVRYNEQFF.

The V gene is TRBV18, the J gene TRBJ1-1; D may be TRBD1 (6 bases). In germline, CDR1 is KGHSH, CDR2 LQKENI. V lost 5 bases and J lost 4, with 14 bases in between. This CDR3 has 14 amino acids. The DNA for the CDR3 is TGTGCCAGCTCAAAACAGGGAACCCGCACTGAAGCTTTCTTT. This gives the protein CASSKQGTRTEAFF.

This sequence joins TRBV27 and TRBJ2-2; 10 bases agree with TRBD1. CDR1 MNHEY and CDR2 SMNVEV come from the germline V gene (reference sequence). CDR3 length: 16 amino acids. V lost 3 bases, J lost 5 bases, and 6 bases stayed unmatched. The CDR3 reads CASSFSGTGDTGELFF. The CDR3 bases are TGTGCCAGCAGTTTTTCCGGGACAGGGGATACCGGGGAGCTGTTTTTT.

The chain carries TRBV7-9 and TRBJ1-1; 9 nucleotides agree with TRBD1. The CDR3 is 15 amino acids. V dropped 5 bases and J dropped 0; count of bases not matched to a gene: 4. Germline values: CDR1 SEHNR, CDR2 FQNEAQ (reference sequence). The DNA of the CDR3 is TGTGCCAGCAGCACCAGGACAGGGGTGAACACTGAAGCTTTCTTT. It specifies CASSTRTGVNTEAFF.

V usage is TRBV6-5 and J usage is TRBJ1-1; the D is unclear. Germline V CDR1 and CDR2: MNHEY, SVGAGI. The CDR3 contains 15 residues. V was pared by 5 bases and J by 0 bases, with 13 bases between. Here the CDR3 reads CASSRQDMVNTEAFF. The CDR3 DNA is TGTGCCAGCAGTCGGCAAGACATGGTGAACACTGAAGCTTTCTTT.

The gene calls are TRBV11-2 and TRBJ2-4, with D possibly being TRBD1 (6 bases). Germline-derived CDR1 and CDR2 are SGHAT and FQNNGV. The CDR3 covers 15 residues. V lost 2 bases to trimming and J lost 9 bases, with 17 bases between them. CDR3 loop: CASSLNGGGLRIQYF. The CDR3 DNA follows: TGTGCCAGCAGCTTAAATGGGGGCGGCTTGCGCATTCAGTACTTC.

The rearrangement uses TRBV9 and TRBJ2-3; 7 nucleotides line up with TRBD2. V lost 1 base to trimming and J lost 2 bases; unmatched junction nucleotides: 4. CDR3 length equals 15 residues. Germline CDR1 and CDR2: SGDLS and YYNGEE. DNA of the CDR3: TGTGCCAGCAGCGTACTAAGCGGGGCCACAGATACGCAGTATTTT. It is translated as CASSVLSGATDTQYF. The whole variable domain, filled in from reference TRBV9 and TRBJ2-3, reads DSGVTQTPKHLITATGQRVTLRCSPRSGDLSVYWYQQSLDQGLQFLIQYYNGEERAKGNILERFSAQQFPDLHSELNLSSLELGDSALYFCASSVLSGATDTQYFGPGTRLTVL.

This clone was seen a few times. The V call is TRBV9, the J call TRBJ2-1; 7 bases map to TRBD2. The V segment lost 1 base and the J segment 5 bases; nucleotides outside the gene matches: 6. This CDR3 has 15 residues. CDR1 is SGDLS and CDR2 is YYNGEE in the germline V gene. DNA for the CDR3: TGTGCCAGCAGCGTAACCACTAGCGTAAACAATGAGCAGTTCTTC. Protein product: CASSVTTSVNNEQFF. The complete variable domain, with remaining parts taken from reference TRBV9 and TRBJ2-1, reads DSGVTQTPKHLITATGQRVTLRCSPRSGDLSVYWYQQSLDQGLQFLIQYYNGEERAKGNILERFSAQQFPDLHSELNLSSLELGDSALYFCASSVTTSVNNEQFFGPGTRLTVL.

The chain links TRBV24-1 to TRBJ1-2; D unresolved. V shed 6 bases and J shed 0 bases, with 10 bases lying between them. CDR1 and CDR2 (germline): KGHDR, SFDVKD. CDR3 size: 14 residues. CDR3 DNA sequence: TGTGCCACCAGTTTGACAAACGCTAACTATGGCTACACCTTC. This encodes CATSLTNANYGYTF.

V and J are TRBV18 and TRBJ2-5; a possible D gene is TRBD1 (6 bases). The CDR3 spans 13 residues. Trimming cost V 3 bases and J 2 bases, with 7 bases left between them. CDR1 KGHSH and CDR2 LQKENI come from the germline V gene. The CDR3 reads CASSPGQQETQYF. DNA for the CDR3: TGTGCCAGCTCACCGGGACAACAAGAGACCCAGTACTTC. Based on the CDR3 plus reference TRBV18 and TRBJ2-5, the full variable domain is NAGVMQNPRHLVRRRGQEARLRCSPMKGHSHVYWYRQLPEEGLKFMVYLQKENIIDESGMPKERFSAEFPKEGPSILRIQQVVRGDSAAYFCASSPGQQETQYFGPGTRLLVL.